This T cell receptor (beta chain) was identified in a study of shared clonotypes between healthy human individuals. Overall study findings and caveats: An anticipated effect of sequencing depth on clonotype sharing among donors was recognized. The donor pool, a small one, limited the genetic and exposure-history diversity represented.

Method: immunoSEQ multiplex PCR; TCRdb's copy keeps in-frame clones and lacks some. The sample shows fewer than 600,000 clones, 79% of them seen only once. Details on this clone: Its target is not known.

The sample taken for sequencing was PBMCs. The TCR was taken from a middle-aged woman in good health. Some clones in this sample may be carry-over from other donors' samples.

In DNA form, the CDR3 reads TGTGCCAGCAGTGAAGGATTTGGGGGACAGCACTACGAGCAGTACTTC. It specifies CASSEGFGGQHYEQYF. The J gene is TRBJ2-7, the V gene TRBV6-1; TRBD1 matches at 7 bases. Germline V lookup: CDR1 MNHNS, CDR2 SASEGT. V was pared by 1 base and J by 3 bases, with 9 bases of the junction left unmatched. The CDR3 is 16 residues long.